The next 29 T cell receptor beta chains were all read from a single sample in a study of identical twins. TCRdb re-called the 5' RACE reads with MiXCR, one entry per CDR3 protein. The sample holds a few hundred thousand distinct CDR3 sequences, about 10% seen once. The sample comprised memory T cells sorted from blood. The source is a man in his fifties in good health.

This clonotype has ten or more counts. The V gene is TRBV7-9, the J gene TRBJ2-7; D not certain. CDR1 and CDR2 from the germline V gene are SEHNR and FQNEAQ (reference sequence). The CDR3 contains 16 residues. V lost 4 bases to trimming and J lost 6 bases, with 22 bases between them. In DNA, the CDR3 is TGTGCCAGCAGCTCCCAGCTTACGCCGTCCCTCGGCGAGCAGTACTTC. Translating it yields CASSSQLTPSLGEQYF. Combining the CDR3 with reference TRBV7-9 and TRBJ2-7 gives the whole variable domain DTGVSQNPRHKITKRGQNVTFRCDPISEHNRLYWYRQTLGQGPEFLTYFQNEAQLEKSRLLSDRFSAERPKGSFSTLEIQRTEQGDSAMYLCASSSQLTPSLGEQYFGPGTRLTVT.

This clonotype has at least ten counts. The gene calls are TRBV3-1 and TRBJ2-1, with 13 bases identical to TRBD2. Germline V gene lookup returns CDR1 LGHDT and CDR2 YNNKEL (reference sequence). Trimming removed 1 base from V and 9 bases from J; junction bases left unmatched: 6. This CDR3 is built from 16 residues. The CDR3: CASSQGTSGSGGEQFF. CDR3 sequence (DNA): TGTGCCAGCAGCCAAGGGACTAGCGGGAGTGGGGGTGAGCAGTTCTTC.

This clonotype was seen repeatedly, ten times or more. V and J are TRBV7-2 and TRBJ2-3, with TRBD2 as a possible D gene (6 bases). The CDR3 extends over 17 amino acids. V was trimmed by 2 bases and J by 1 base, leaving 16 bases between them. Per the germline V gene, CDR1 is SGHTA and CDR2 is FQGNSA. The DNA of the CDR3 is TGTGCCAGCAGCTTACTCCAGAGCTTAGCGGGCACAGATACGCAGTATTTT. This codes for CASSLLQSLAGTDTQYF. Full variable domain (missing parts from reference TRBV7-2 and TRBJ2-3): GAGVSQSPSNKVTEKGKDVELRCDPISGHTALYWYRQSLGQGLEFLIYFQGNSAPDKSGLPSDRFSAERTGGSVSTLTIQRTQQEDSAVYLCASSLLQSLAGTDTQYFGPGTRLTVL.

The J gene is TRBJ2-7, the V gene TRBV20-1, with TRBD1 identical over 9 bases. Unmatched junction bases numbered 8, after V lost 4 bases and J lost 1 base. There are 15 residues in the CDR3. The V gene's germline CDR1 is DFQATT and CDR2 SNEGSKA (reference sequence). The CDR3 region is CSATSPGQGSYEQYF. Written as DNA, the CDR3 is TGCAGTGCTACCTCTCCGGGACAGGGTTCCTACGAGCAGTACTTC.

This clonotype was counted many times. This rearrangement joins TRBV19 to TRBJ1-2; D gene uncertain. CDR3 length equals 14 residues. V lost 6 bases and J 4 bases, leaving 15 bases between the germline ends. The germline V gene encodes CDR1 LNHDA and CDR2 SQIVND (reference sequence). CDR3 sequence (DNA): TGTGCCAGTAGGAGAAGGGAATTAGGCTATGGCTACACCTTC. Encoded protein: CASRRRELGYGYTF.

This clonotype was observed a few times. V usage is TRBV4-1 and J usage is TRBJ1-6, with D possibly matching TRBD1 (5 bases). The CDR3 has 15 amino acids. Trimming took off 0 bases at V and 8 bases at J, with 11 bases between the two ends. Germline V gives CDR1 MGHRA, CDR2 YSYEKL. CDR3 DNA sequence: TGCGCCAGCAGCCAAGAGGGTTGGGGGTATTCACCCCTCCACTTT. Its protein is CASSQEGWGYSPLHF.

This clonotype came up many times. The V and J genes are TRBV6-1 and TRBJ1-5; no reliable D call. CDR1 and CDR2 (germline): MNHNS, SASEGT. Trimming pared 3 bases from V and 0 bases from J, leaving 30 bases between. This CDR3 is built from 22 residues. CDR3 loop: CASSEGAVTSWEGIYSNQPQHF. CDR3 bases: TGTGCCAGCAGTGAGGGTGCTGTCACGAGCTGGGAGGGAATATATAGCAATCAGCCCCAGCATTTT.

This clonotype was found a few times. The chain is built from TRBV27 and TRBJ2-4; TRBD2 matches at 8 bases. This CDR3 has 14 amino acids. The V gene's germline CDR1 is MNHEY and CDR2 SMNVEV (reference sequence). After removal of 5 bases from V and 8 bases from J, the junction contained 8 bases not matched to a gene. CDR3 in amino acids: CASSPRTSMDIQYF. In nucleotides, the CDR3 is TGTGCCAGCAGTCCGAGGACTAGCATGGACATTCAGTACTTC.

The genes are TRBV5-1 and TRBJ2-2, with D possibly matching TRBD1 (5 bases). The CDR3 length is 15 residues. V was cut by 2 bases and J by 3 bases, with 11 bases left in between. Germline CDR1 SGHRS, CDR2 YFSETQ. This chain's CDR3 is CASSLSQQDTGELFF. The DNA of the CDR3 is TGCGCCAGCAGCTTATCTCAACAGGACACCGGGGAGCTGTTTTTT.

This clonotype was counted a few times. The chain couples TRBV20-1 to TRBJ2-7, with D maybe TRBD1 (6 bases). V lost 5 bases to trimming and J lost 9 bases, with 20 bases between them. The CDR3 is 13 amino acids. Germline CDR1 DFQATT, CDR2 SNEGSKA (reference sequence). CDR3 in amino acids: CSAGRDTTNVQYF. The CDR3 nucleotides read TGCAGTGCTGGCCGGGACACTACGAACGTGCAGTACTTC.

This clonotype occurred many times. The chain combines TRBV20-1 with TRBJ2-2; TRBD2 agrees at 14 bases. Germline V gene data show CDR1 as DFQATT and CDR2 as SNEGSKA (reference sequence). V was pared by 5 bases and J by 3 bases, with 2 bases of the junction left unmatched. CDR3 length equals 15 residues. The CDR3 sequence: CSALGLAGDTGELFF. The CDR3 nucleotides read TGCAGTGCTTTGGGACTAGCGGGAGACACCGGGGAGCTGTTTTTT.

This clonotype turned up a few times. CDR3: CASSPDGSNYGYTF. CDR3 nucleotides: TGTGCCAGCTCACCGGATGGCTCGAACTATGGCTACACCTTC. The chain recombines TRBV18 with TRBJ1-2, with unresolved D. The CDR3 is 14 amino acids. Per germline, CDR1 KGHSH and CDR2 LQKENI. Trimming pared 3 bases from V and 2 bases from J, leaving 10 bases between.

This clonotype has a count of ten or more. This rearrangement joins TRBV6-1 to TRBJ1-6, with D hard to call. With 5 bases removed from V and 3 bases from J, the gap between germline ends came to 11 bases. Germline assignment: CDR1 MNHNS and CDR2 SASEGT. CDR3 size: 15 residues. In DNA, the CDR3 is TGTGCCAGCAGTCCACCGAAGAACTATAATTCACCCCTCCACTTT. This codes for CASSPPKNYNSPLHF.

This clonotype was detected ten times or more. V gene TRBV29-1 combines with J gene TRBJ2-7; D is perhaps TRBD1 (6 bases). The CDR3 contains 13 residues. Germline lookup yields CDR1 SQVTM and CDR2 ANQGSEA. V lost 6 bases and J lost 3, with 15 bases in between. Here the CDR3 reads CSVPGHRGYEQYF. The CDR3, as DNA: TGCAGCGTCCCGGGACATAGGGGCTACGAGCAGTACTTC.

This clonotype was observed a handful of times. The rearrangement joins TRBV5-1 to TRBJ2-3; D possibly uses TRBD1 or TRBD2 (5 bases each). From germline, CDR1 is SGHRS and CDR2 YFSETQ. The V end lost 2 bases, the J end lost 0 bases, and 10 bases lay between the germline ends. This CDR3 is 15 amino acids long. This CDR3 is CASSLQEASTDTQYF. As DNA, the CDR3 is TGCGCCAGCAGCTTACAGGAGGCTAGCACAGATACGCAGTATTTT. The variable domain in full, with the rest retrieved from reference TRBV5-1 and TRBJ2-3, is KAGVTQTPRYLIKTRGQQVTLSCSPISGHRSVSWYQQTPGQGLQFLFEYFSETQRNKGNFPGRFSGRQFSNSRSEMNVSTLELGDSALYLCASSLQEASTDTQYFGPGTRLTVL.

This clonotype was picked up many times. The J gene is TRBJ2-3, the V gene TRBV6-2 or TRBV6-3; the D is unclear. V lost 7 bases to trimming and J lost 2 bases, with 10 bases between them. The V gene's germline CDR1 is MNHEY and CDR2 SVGEGT. This CDR3 has 13 residues. CDR3 loop: CASKSVPTDTQYF. The CDR3 DNA is TGTGCCAGCAAGTCGGTGCCCACAGATACGCAGTATTTT.

This sequence joins TRBV20-1 and TRBJ1-4; TRBD1 matches at 7 bases. CDR3 length: 15 residues. Losses at the gene ends were 4 bases for V and 4 bases for J; bases not matched to a gene: 9. Germline CDR1 DFQATT, CDR2 SNEGSKA (reference sequence). The CDR3 is CSATPPGQSNEKLFF. CDR3 DNA: TGCAGTGCTACCCCTCCGGGACAGAGTAATGAAAAACTGTTTTTT.

This clonotype was observed at least ten times. V and J are TRBV6-5 and TRBJ1-3; D is possibly TRBD1 (6 bases). Germline V CDR1 and CDR2: MNHEY, SVGAGI. There are 15 residues in the CDR3. V lost 5 bases to trimming and J lost 0 bases, with 11 bases between them. CDR3 sequence reads: CASSTDRSSGNTIYF. The CDR3 DNA follows: TGTGCCAGCAGTACTGACAGGAGCTCTGGAAACACCATATATTTT.

The sample holds many counts of this clonotype. The chain employs TRBV19 and TRBJ2-2; tentative D call: TRBD1 (6 bases). Germline V gene sequence: CDR1 LNHDA, CDR2 SQIVND (reference sequence). CDR3 length: 14 amino acids. V was cut by 10 bases and J by 4 bases, with 16 bases left in between. The CDR3 DNA is TGTGCCACCCTGCGGAACAGGGCCACCGGGGAGCTGTTTTTT. Protein sequence: CATLRNRATGELFF. The whole variable domain, remainder taken from reference TRBV19 and TRBJ2-2, is DGGITQSPKYLFRKEGQNVTLSCEQNLNHDAMYWYRQDPGQGLRLIYYSQIVNDFQKGDIAEGYSVSREKKESFPLTVTSAQKNPTAFYLCATLRNRATGELFFGEGSRLTVL.

This clonotype showed up many times. In nucleotides, the CDR3 is TGTGCCATCAGTGAGTCGAAGACAGGGGTCAATGAGCAGTTCTTC. Protein sequence: CAISESKTGVNEQFF. The chain carries TRBV10-3 and TRBJ2-1; TRBD1 aligns across 8 bases. The length of the CDR3 is 15 residues. CDR1 ENHRY and CDR2 SYGVKD come from the germline V gene. V was clipped by 0 bases and J by 6 bases; unmatched bases: 4.

This clonotype was found many times. The V and J genes are TRBV12-3 or TRBV12-4 and TRBJ1-1; D not certain. This CDR3 is built from 14 residues. Deletions cut 7 bases from V and 1 base from J, with 13 bases between. The CDR3 bases are TGTGCCAGCAACACACCCCCACAGAACACTGAAGCTTTCTTT. It specifies CASNTPPQNTEAFF.

This clonotype was seen at least ten times. The chain couples TRBV4-3 to TRBJ1-2; unclear D gene. This CDR3 is built from 14 residues. Germline assignment: CDR1 LGHNA and CDR2 YSLEER. Trimming pared 0 bases from V and 2 bases from J, leaving 7 bases between. The CDR3 here is CASSQDGFNYGYTF. The CDR3 bases are TGCGCCAGCAGCCAAGACGGTTTCAACTATGGCTACACCTTC.

This clonotype has just a few counts. The V call is TRBV6-1, the J call TRBJ1-1; 7 bases are a match to TRBD1. Germline lookup yields CDR1 MNHNS and CDR2 SASEGT. The CDR3 runs to 13 residues. After removal of 7 bases from V and 4 bases from J, the junction contained 6 bases not matched to a gene. The CDR3 coding sequence is TGTGCCAGCATTCAGACAGGGCTCACTGAAGCTTTCTTT. Translating it yields CASIQTGLTEAFF.

The chain employs TRBV6-4 and TRBJ2-1; D might be TRBD2 (5 bases). The CDR3 has 13 residues. Trimming shortened V by 2 bases and J by 9 bases, and 11 bases separated the two germline ends. Per germline, CDR1 MRHNA and CDR2 SNTAGT. CDR3 amino acids: CASSDRVEGEQFF. The CDR3 DNA follows: TGTGCCAGCAGTGACAGGGTAGAGGGTGAGCAGTTCTTC.

This clonotype came up many times. The genes are TRBV6-1 and TRBJ2-3; 7 bases are shared with TRBD2. V lost 7 bases and J lost 3; bases outside the gene matches: 16. The CDR3 sequence is 17 residues long. Per the germline V gene, CDR1 is MNHNS and CDR2 is SASEGT. This CDR3 is CASKMARTSDGTDTQYF. DNA of the CDR3: TGTGCCAGCAAAATGGCCCGAACTAGCGACGGAACAGATACGCAGTATTTT.

This clonotype was recorded at least ten times. The J gene is TRBJ2-7, the V gene TRBV5-1, with D perhaps TRBD1 or TRBD2 (5 bases each). The CDR3 loop spans 15 amino acids. CDR1 SGHRS and CDR2 YFSETQ come from the germline V gene. Trimming removed 0 bases from V and 4 bases from J, with 14 bases in between. The CDR3 nucleotides read TGCGCCAGCAGCTTGGGGGATGGGGGAATATACGAGCAGTACTTC. Protein sequence: CASSLGDGGIYEQYF.

The chain is built from TRBV12-3 or TRBV12-4 and TRBJ2-2, with a possible D match to TRBD1 (5 bases). Trimming shortened V by 10 bases and J by 6 bases, and 18 bases separated the two germline ends. The CDR3 length is 14 residues. The CDR3 is CANRSTRAAGELFF. CDR3 DNA: TGTGCCAACAGAAGTACCAGGGCGGCCGGGGAGCTGTTTTTT.

This clonotype was counted ten times or more. This rearrangement joins TRBV24-1 to TRBJ1-1; D unclear. Trimming left V 3 bases short and J 1 base short, with 5 bases between. This CDR3 is built from 13 residues. Looked up from germline, CDR1 is KGHDR and CDR2 is SFDVKD. The CDR3 coding sequence is TGTGCCACCAGTGATCTATGGAACACTGAAGCTTTCTTT. This translates into CATSDLWNTEAFF.

The gene calls are TRBV5-1 and TRBJ2-5; 7 bases line up with TRBD1. Germline V gene lookup returns CDR1 SGHRS and CDR2 YFSETQ. V lost 0 bases to trimming and J lost 7 bases; unmatched junction nucleotides: 30. The CDR3 length is 22 residues. CDR3 nucleotide sequence: TGCGCCAGCAGCTTGGGGTACGTGGGGACAGCCCAGCTAAAGAAGTACTTGGGGACCCAGTACTTC. Amino acids: CASSLGYVGTAQLKKYLGTQYF.